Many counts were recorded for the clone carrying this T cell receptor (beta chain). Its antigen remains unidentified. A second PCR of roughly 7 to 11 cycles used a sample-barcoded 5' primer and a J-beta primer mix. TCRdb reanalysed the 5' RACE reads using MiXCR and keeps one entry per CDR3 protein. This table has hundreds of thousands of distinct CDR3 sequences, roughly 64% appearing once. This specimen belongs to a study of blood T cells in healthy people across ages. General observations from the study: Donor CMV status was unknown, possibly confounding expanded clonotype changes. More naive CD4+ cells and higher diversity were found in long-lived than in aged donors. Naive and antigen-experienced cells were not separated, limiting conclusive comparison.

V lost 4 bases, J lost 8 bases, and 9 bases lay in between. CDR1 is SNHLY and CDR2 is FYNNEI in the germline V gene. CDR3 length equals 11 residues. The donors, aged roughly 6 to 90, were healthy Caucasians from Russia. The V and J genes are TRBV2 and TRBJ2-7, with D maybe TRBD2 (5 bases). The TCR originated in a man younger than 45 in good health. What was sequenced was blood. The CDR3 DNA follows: TGTGCCAGCAGTGCGGGATCCCAGCAGTACTTC. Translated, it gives CASSAGSQQYF.